This passage covers 32 T cell receptor beta chains from one sample sequenced in a study of technical replicates of blood from a handful of donors. Assay: immunoSEQ multiplex PCR; the TCRdb copy retains only in-frame clones and omits some. The sample lists tens of thousands of clones, roughly 94% occurring once. The sequencing input was T cells isolated from PBMCs. Source of these receptors: a human donor in good health.

The genes are TRBV20-1 and TRBJ2-3; D remains ambiguous. Germline-derived CDR1 and CDR2 are DFQATT and SNEGSKA (reference sequence). V shed 2 bases and J shed 4 bases, with 4 bases lying between them. The CDR3 contains 11 residues. DNA for the CDR3: TGCAGTGCTAGAATAGCAGATACGCAGTATTTT. Translating it yields CSARIADTQYF.

As DNA, the CDR3 is TGTGCCAGTAGTTCTTCGACAGGGCACACTGAAGCTTTCTTT. As protein: CASSSSTGHTEAFF. The rearrangement uses TRBV19 and TRBJ1-1; 7 bases line up with TRBD1. The J segment lost 3 bases and the V segment lost 5 bases, leaving 6 bases of the junction unmatched. Germline V lookup: CDR1 LNHDA, CDR2 SQIVND (reference sequence). CDR3 length: 14 residues.

The chain joins TRBV6-5 to TRBJ2-2; the match to TRBD2 covers 8 bases. There are 16 residues in the CDR3. In germline, CDR1 is MNHEY, CDR2 SVGAGI. J gave up 2 bases and V 4 bases, and 6 bases lay outside the gene matches. CDR3 DNA sequence: TGTGCCAGCAGTTCGGGACTAGATTACAACACCGGGGAGCTGTTTTTT. Protein: CASSSGLDYNTGELFF.

The V call is TRBV30, the J call TRBJ2-5; D is undetermined. The CDR3 is 14 amino acids. V was pared by 7 bases and J by 1 base, with 16 bases between. In germline, CDR1 is GTSNPN, CDR2 SVGIG (reference sequence). The CDR3 nucleotides read TGTGCCTCCCAAGGAGACCCAGTCCAAGAGACCCAGTACTTC. This encodes CASQGDPVQETQYF. The full variable domain, in which reference TRBV30 and TRBJ2-5 provide the parts outside the CDR3, is SQTIHQWPATLVQPVGSPLSLECTVEGTSNPNLYWYRQAAGRGLQLLFYSVGIGQISSEVPQNLSASRPQDRQFILSSKKLLLSDSGFYLCASQGDPVQETQYFGPGTRLLVL.

J is TRBJ1-1 and V is TRBV30; 7 nucleotides align to TRBD1. V trimming: 2 bases; J trimming: 8 bases; junction bases outside the gene matches: 20. The CDR3 has 17 residues. Germline values: CDR1 GTSNPN, CDR2 SVGIG (reference sequence). CDR3 DNA sequence: TGTGCCTGGAGTCCGACCTATACCGGGACAGTGCTAGCCGAAGCTTTCTTT. It encodes CAWSPTYTGTVLAEAFF.

A single count supports this clone. The chain has TRBV29-1 and TRBJ2-7; 7 bases match TRBD1. V lost 6 bases and J lost 5; bases outside the gene matches: 7. The CDR3 sequence is 12 residues long. Germline CDR1 and CDR2: SQVTM and ANQGSEA. The CDR3 DNA reads as TGCAGCGTAGCACAGGGGTCCCACGAGCAGTACTTC. Translated: CSVAQGSHEQYF.

The J gene is TRBJ2-2, the V gene TRBV5-1, with a weak D call TRBD2 (5 bases). CDR1 is SGHRS and CDR2 is YFSETQ in the germline V gene. V gave up 2 bases and J gave up 9 bases, with 20 bases separating them. CDR3 length equals 16 residues. Written as DNA, the CDR3 is TGCGCCAGCAGCTTAGCGCCGGGGATTGCAATCCGGGAGCTGTTTTTT. It yields the protein CASSLAPGIAIRELFF. The whole variable domain, remainder taken from reference TRBV5-1 and TRBJ2-2, is KAGVTQTPRYLIKTRGQQVTLSCSPISGHRSVSWYQQTPGQGLQFLFEYFSETQRNKGNFPGRFSGRQFSNSRSEMNVSTLELGDSALYLCASSLAPGIAIRELFFGEGSRLTVL.

V and J are TRBV30 and TRBJ1-1; tentatively, D is TRBD1 (5 bases). Germline V gene lookup returns CDR1 GTSNPN and CDR2 SVGIG (reference sequence). The CDR3 covers 11 residues. Trimming took off 5 bases at V and 12 bases at J, with 16 bases between the two ends. As DNA, the CDR3 is TGTGCCTGGGGGGAGGGACGGATATCTTTCTTT. Its protein product is CAWGEGRISFF.

The chain recombines TRBV27 with TRBJ2-7; perhaps TRBD2 as D (6 bases). Germline CDR1 and CDR2: MNHEY and SMNVEV (reference sequence). The V end was cut by 8 bases, the J end by 5 bases, with 10 bases between. The CDR3 is 11 residues long. Here the CDR3 reads CASWGDHEQYF. Here the CDR3 DNA reads TGTGCCAGCTGGGGGGACCACGAGCAGTACTTC.

The chain uses TRBV10-3 and TRBJ1-5, with D tentatively TRBD1 (6 bases). V was cut by 5 bases and J by 5 bases, with 19 bases left in between. The CDR3 totals 16 residues. Per the germline V gene, CDR1 is ENHRY and CDR2 is SYGVKD. CDR3 nucleotides: TGTGCCATCAGTCCCTCCCCCACAGGGTTAGATCAGCCCCAGCATTTT. It is translated as CAISPSPTGLDQPQHF.

V gene TRBV28 combines with J gene TRBJ2-5; D unclear. V was cut by 0 bases and J by 0 bases, with 11 bases left in between. There are 16 residues in the CDR3. The germline V gene has CDR1 MDHEN and CDR2 SYDVKM. CDR3 in amino acids: CASSLWAVKYQETQYF. The CDR3 DNA reads as TGTGCCAGCAGTTTATGGGCAGTTAAGTACCAAGAGACCCAGTACTTC.

The rearrangement links TRBV5-1 to TRBJ2-7; the match to TRBD1 covers 7 bases. CDR3 length equals 15 residues. Germline CDR1 is SGHRS and CDR2 is YFSETQ. V was pared by 4 bases and J by 2 bases, with 9 bases of the junction left unmatched. The CDR3 sequence is CASSAPGQEPYEQYF. CDR3 nucleotide sequence: TGCGCCAGCAGCGCTCCCGGACAGGAGCCCTACGAGCAGTACTTC.

The chain couples TRBV5-1 to TRBJ2-5, with 7 bases matching TRBD1. The CDR3 is 15 residues long. The V gene's germline CDR1 is SGHRS and CDR2 YFSETQ. Trimming removed 4 bases from V and 7 bases from J; junction bases left unmatched: 13. This chain's CDR3 is CASSPEGQGVWTQYF. The CDR3 coding sequence is TGCGCCAGCAGCCCCGAGGGCCAGGGGGTTTGGACCCAGTACTTC.

V is TRBV6-1 and J is TRBJ2-1; possibly TRBD1 for D (5 bases). This CDR3 spans 15 amino acids. Germline V lookup: CDR1 MNHNS, CDR2 SASEGT. V was cut by 6 bases and J by 4 bases, with 16 bases left in between. The CDR3 nucleotides read TGTGCCAGCAGGGACACCATCAACCTTTACAATGAGCAGTTCTTC. This codes for CASRDTINLYNEQFF.

The chain employs TRBV27 and TRBJ2-1, with 12 bases lining up with TRBD2. Trimming removed 6 bases from V and 4 bases from J; junction bases left unmatched: 7. The CDR3 has 16 amino acids. CDR1 and CDR2 (germline): MNHEY, SMNVEV (reference sequence). The CDR3 DNA reads as TGTGCCAGCAGACTAGCGGGGGGAGTTAAGTACAATGAGCAGTTCTTC. This sequence encodes CASRLAGGVKYNEQFF.

The rearrangement joins TRBV5-4 to TRBJ1-2; possible D gene TRBD1, 6 bases. Germline assignment: CDR1 SGHNT and CDR2 YYREEE (reference sequence). V lost 6 bases, J lost 1 base, and 13 bases lay in between. CDR3 size: 14 residues. Written as DNA, the CDR3 is TGTGCCAGCACCTCAGGACAGAATAACTATGGCTACACCTTC. Translation: CASTSGQNNYGYTF.

The CDR3 nucleotides are TGTGCCAGCAGCTTAGCCCCGGGGACAGGGGATGAAAAACTGTTTTTT. Residues: CASSLAPGTGDEKLFF. This sequence joins TRBV7-9 and TRBJ1-4; 10 nucleotides agree with TRBD1. The CDR3 is made up of 16 amino acids. Looked up from germline, CDR1 is SEHNR and CDR2 is FQNEAQ (reference sequence). J gave up 6 bases and V 0 bases, and 4 bases lay outside the gene matches.

The chain links TRBV6-1 to TRBJ1-1; 9 nucleotides agree with TRBD1. The germline CDR1 and CDR2 sequences are MNHNS and SASEGT. After removal of 7 bases from V and 11 bases from J, the junction contained 11 bases not matched to a gene. This CDR3 comprises 13 residues. The DNA for the CDR3 is TGTGCCAGCAAAACAGGGGGCTTGGTAATGGCTTTCTTT. Protein sequence: CASKTGGLVMAFF.

J is TRBJ2-7 and V is TRBV7-9; 9 nucleotides match TRBD2. CDR1 is SEHNR and CDR2 is FQNEAQ in the germline V gene (reference sequence). After removal of 5 bases from V and 5 bases from J, the junction contained 10 bases not matched to a gene. CDR3 size: 15 residues. CDR3 amino acids: CASSPPASGMNEQYF. For the CDR3, the DNA is TGTGCCAGCAGCCCTCCCGCTAGCGGGATGAACGAGCAGTACTTC.

This chain uses TRBV15 with TRBJ2-5, with 7 bases that match TRBD2. CDR3 size: 15 residues. In germline, CDR1 is LNHNV, CDR2 YYDKDF (reference sequence). V shed 0 bases, J shed 4 bases, and the junction held 5 bases outside the gene matches. DNA for the CDR3: TGTGCCACCAGCAGAGATCTCGCGGGAGCAGAGACCCAGTACTTC. It translates to CATSRDLAGAETQYF.

Concerning this clone itself: This likely comes from a read error, as the CDR3 has no conserved phenylalanine or tryptophan at its end. The chain joins TRBV29-1 to TRBJ2-7; 8 bases are a match to TRBD1. CDR1 SQVTM and CDR2 ANQGSEA come from the germline V gene. Losses at the gene ends were 7 bases for V and 4 bases for J; bases not matched to a gene: 15. This CDR3 has 15 residues. The DNA for the CDR3 is TGCAGCGCCACAGGGGGAAGCGGCAGGGGTTACGAGCAGTACTTA. Protein sequence: CSATGGSGRGYEQYL.

The rearrangement links TRBV30 to TRBJ2-1; 11 nucleotides agree with TRBD2. Trimming at V came to 6 bases and at J to 6 bases, leaving 10 bases not matched to a gene. Germline CDR1 GTSNPN, CDR2 SVGIG (reference sequence). The CDR3 is made up of 15 amino acids. In DNA, the CDR3 is TGTGCCTGTCCTAGCGGGGGGCCATTAGCCAATGAGCAGTTCTTC. Translation: CACPSGGPLANEQFF.

The V and J genes are TRBV19 and TRBJ2-4, with TRBD1 matching over 7 bases. Trimming took 1 base from V and 3 from J; bases not matched to a gene: 6. Germline V gene lookup returns CDR1 LNHDA and CDR2 SQIVND (reference sequence). The CDR3 is 16 amino acids. In DNA form, the CDR3 reads TGTGCCAGTAGTATAGGTGACAGGGCGATCAAAAACATTCAGTACTTC. Its translation is CASSIGDRAIKNIQYF.

The genes are TRBV2 and TRBJ2-5; 7 bases agree with TRBD2. This CDR3 has 12 amino acids. The trim removed 7 bases at V and 14 bases at J, leaving 13 bases unmatched. Germline lookup yields CDR1 SNHLY and CDR2 FYNNEI. The CDR3 reads CASTELARRIYF. CDR3 DNA: TGTGCCAGCACCGAACTAGCGCGGCGGATATACTTC.

This chain connects TRBV5-5 to TRBJ2-5, with 9 bases lining up with TRBD2. Germline CDR1 reads SGHKS; CDR2 reads YYEKEE (reference sequence). This CDR3 spans 15 amino acids. V lost 4 bases, J lost 2 bases, and 6 bases stayed unmatched. The CDR3 DNA follows: TGTGCCAGCAGCCCAGGGACTAGCCCACAAGAGACCCAGTACTTC. The encoded protein is CASSPGTSPQETQYF.

J is TRBJ2-2 and V is TRBV9; 14 nucleotides agree with TRBD2. V dropped 6 bases and J dropped 6; count of bases not matched to a gene: 7. CDR3 size: 16 residues. Germline CDR1 is SGDLS and CDR2 is YYNGEE. CDR3 in amino acids: CASTGLAGGHAGELFF. CDR3 nucleotides: TGTGCCAGCACCGGACTAGCGGGAGGCCACGCCGGGGAGCTGTTTTTT.

V usage is TRBV6-1 and J usage is TRBJ1-5, with D possibly TRBD1 on 6 matching bases. The CDR3 loop spans 17 amino acids. Looked up from germline, CDR1 is MNHNS and CDR2 is SASEGT. Trimming cost V 2 bases and J 0 bases, with 14 bases left between them. The CDR3 region is CASSELRGQISNQPQHF. CDR3 nucleotides: TGTGCCAGCAGTGAACTTCGCGGACAGATTAGCAATCAGCCCCAGCATTTT.

The CDR3: CASNPTGNNEQFF. The CDR3 DNA follows: TGCGCCAGCAACCCTACAGGGAACAATGAGCAGTTCTTC. The rearrangement uses TRBV4-1 and TRBJ2-1; the D gene is possibly TRBD1 (6 bases). The germline V gene has CDR1 MGHRA and CDR2 YSYEKL. The CDR3 covers 13 residues. V was pared by 7 bases and J by 5 bases, with 12 bases between.

This chain connects TRBV28 to TRBJ2-3; possible D gene TRBD2, 8 bases. The CDR3 contains 22 residues. The germline V gene has CDR1 MDHEN and CDR2 SYDVKM. Trimming shortened V by 6 bases and J by 3 bases, and 37 bases separated the two germline ends. CDR3 DNA: TGTGCCAGCAGCACCGGGACTAGTAAGGCGGGGACAGTGATTAGGGAAACAGATACGCAGTATTTT. The encoded protein is CASSTGTSKAGTVIRETDTQYF.

This chain links TRBV5-6 with TRBJ1-4; 10 bases align to TRBD1. V was clipped by 4 bases and J by 8 bases; unmatched bases: 11. The length of the CDR3 is 16 residues. The germline V gene encodes CDR1 SGHDT and CDR2 YYEEEE. CDR3 nucleotide sequence: TGTGCCAGCAGCACTACTCCGGGACAGGGGTCGGAAAAACTGTTTTTT. It specifies CASSTTPGQGSEKLFF.

V is TRBV27 and J is TRBJ2-7, with a tentative D call TRBD1 (5 bases). V lost 1 base to trimming and J lost 7 bases, with 8 bases between them. Germline assignment: CDR1 MNHEY and CDR2 SMNVEV (reference sequence). The CDR3 covers 12 residues. The CDR3 spells CASSLYKGEQYF. For the CDR3, the DNA is TGTGCCAGCAGTTTATATAAGGGGGAGCAGTACTTC.

The chain combines TRBV2 with TRBJ1-5; D gene uncertain. The CDR3 sequence is 13 residues long. Germline V lookup: CDR1 SNHLY, CDR2 FYNNEI. V lost 7 bases, J lost 0 bases, and 7 bases lay in between. The CDR3 bases are TGTGCCAGCAAAGGAGGTAGCAATCAGCCCCAGCATTTT. Translation gives CASKGGSNQPQHF.